This T cell receptor (beta chain) was identified during a study of cytomegalovirus exposure and HLA in healthy donors. General study findings and limits: Association of a missense DCLRE1C variant with TCR beta V- and J-gene trimming was reported in a later analysis.

This CDR3 has 11 amino acids. V lost 2 bases and J lost 5, with 4 bases in between. The V gene's germline CDR1 is DFQATT and CDR2 SNEGSKA (reference sequence). The PCR ran on 60 Vbeta and 13 Jbeta primers. Profiling relied on immunoSEQ multiplex PCR, and the TCRdb table lists in-frame clones only, not all of them. Among roughly 200,000 clones listed, 60% to 80% were seen once. As for this clone: The antigen remains undetermined.

Specimen: PBMCs. The chain carries TRBV20-1 and TRBJ2-1; D is uncertain. This clonotype was obtained from a man in his sixties in good health and CMV-seronegative. CDR3 DNA sequence: TGCAGTGCTAGAACAAACAATGAGCAGTTCTTC. It encodes CSARTNNEQFF.